The rows below give T cell receptor beta chains drawn from one sample of a study of T-cell memory formation after mild COVID-19. TCRdb recomputed calls from the 5' RACE reads with MiXCR, one row per CDR3 protein. The sample holds about 360,000 distinct CDR3 sequences, about an eighth seen once. Sequenced: PBMCs or a T cell subset sorted from them (not recorded which). Every receptor here comes from a man aged 18-30 years who had mild COVID-19 (a few samples of this study predate the infection). Cell type and time point are not known. Each CDR3 is given with its conserved first and last residue. The D gene is left open where the match is weak. Clone size is given for some rows only: seen once, a few or many times, or a class if the clone is expanded.

V: TRBV3-1
D: NA
size: NA
length: 13
J: TRBJ1-3
DNA: TGTGCCAGCACCACTGACTCTGGAAACACCATATATTTT
CDR3: CASTTDSGNTIYF

V: TRBV27
D: NA
size: NA
length: 14
J: TRBJ1-2
DNA: TGTGCCAGCAGTTTATGTGCCGGGGCCTGTGGCTACACCTTC
CDR3: CASSLCAGACGYTF

V: TRBV3-1
D: TRBD1
size: NA
length: 14
J: TRBJ1-6
DNA: TGTGCCAGCAGCCTGACAGGGGACCGGTCACCCCTCCACTTT
CDR3: CASSLTGDRSPLHF

V: TRBV20-1
D: NA
size: NA
length: 15
J: TRBJ2-2
DNA: TGCAGTGCTAGAGATCGTGACAGATACACCGGGGAGCTGTTTTTT
CDR3: CSARDRDRYTGELFF

V: TRBV30
D: NA
size: NA
length: 14
J: TRBJ2-5
DNA: TGTGCCTGGAGAAAATGGTCAACCCAAGAGACCCAGTACTTC
CDR3: CAWRKWSTQETQYF

V: TRBV4-1
D: NA
size: few
length: 19
J: TRBJ2-3
DNA: TGCGCCAGCAGCCAAGATGCGCGTCTTGGTACTGCTGGCACAGATACGCAGTATTTT
CDR3: CASSQDARLGTAGTDTQYF

V: TRBV9
D: NA
size: NA
length: 13
J: TRBJ2-5
DNA: TGTGCCAGCAGCGCGAGGGCTAGAGAGACCCAGTACTTC
CDR3: CASSARARETQYF

V: TRBV29-1
D: NA
size: few
length: 12
J: TRBJ2-7
DNA: TGCAGCGTCTCCAGCTCCTCCTACGAGCAGTACTTC
CDR3: CSVSSSSYEQYF

V: TRBV2
D: NA
size: NA
length: 13
J: TRBJ2-4
DNA: TGTGCCAGCAATCAGGGCCCTCCAAACATTCAGTACTTC
CDR3: CASNQGPPNIQYF

V: TRBV4-3
D: TRBD1
size: few
length: 20
J: TRBJ2-6
DNA: TGCGCCAGCAGCCAAGATGTGGGGACAGGGGGCCTTGCTGGGGCCAACGTCCTGACTTTC
CDR3: CASSQDVGTGGLAGANVLTF

V: TRBV30
D: TRBD1
size: NA
length: 13
J: TRBJ1-2
DNA: TGTGCCTGGAGTGTATCAGGGGGGTTTGGCTACACCTTC
CDR3: CAWSVSGGFGYTF

V: TRBV20-1
D: TRBD1
size: few
length: 14
J: TRBJ1-1
DNA: TGCAGTGCCTTCGGGACAGGGAAGCACACTGAAGCTTTCTTT
CDR3: CSAFGTGKHTEAFF

V: TRBV20-1
D: TRBD2
size: NA
length: 15
J: TRBJ2-3
DNA: TGCAGTGTCAGAGGCAGCAGCGGGGGGTCCAATACGCAGTATTTT
CDR3: CSVRGSSGGSNTQYF

V: TRBV7-9
D: TRBD1
size: few
length: 15
J: TRBJ2-2
DNA: TGTGCCAGCAGCTTGGGACAGGGAAGCACCGGGGAGCTGTTTTTT
CDR3: CASSLGQGSTGELFF

V: TRBV10-2
D: NA
size: NA
length: 12
J: TRBJ2-1
DNA: TGCGCCAGCAGCCCCAGGCTGCGGTATCAGTTCTTC
CDR3: CASSPRLRYQFF

V: TRBV29-1
D: TRBD2
size: few
length: 14
J: TRBJ2-5
DNA: TGCAGCGTTGCCGGACTAGCGGACCAAGAGACCCAGTACTTC
CDR3: CSVAGLADQETQYF

V: TRBV15
D: NA
size: NA
length: 15
J: TRBJ2-5
DNA: TGTGCCACCAGCAGAGTCGAACTTCGCCAAGGGTCCCAGTACTTC
CDR3: CATSRVELRQGSQYF

V: TRBV5-6
D: NA
size: many
length: 14
J: TRBJ1-1
DNA: TGCGCCAGCAGCTTGGCCGGGAGGAACACTGAAGCTTTCTTT
CDR3: CASSLAGRNTEAFF

V: TRBV5-6
D: NA
size: few
length: 12
J: TRBJ2-7
DNA: TGTGCCAGCACACCCCCTCCGAGCGAGCAGTACTTC
CDR3: CASTPPPSEQYF

V: TRBV10-3
D: TRBD1
size: NA
length: 14
J: TRBJ2-2
DNA: TGTGCCATTGGGACAGGAACGAACACCGGGGAGCTGTTTTTT
CDR3: CAIGTGTNTGELFF

V: TRBV4-3
D: TRBD1
size: few
length: 15
J: TRBJ1-2
DNA: TGCGCCAGCAGCCAAGATTCAGGGGGGCACTATGGCTACACCTTC
CDR3: CASSQDSGGHYGYTF

V: TRBV6-5
D: TRBD1
size: NA
length: 12
J: TRBJ2-5
DNA: TGTGCCAGCAGTGGACAGGGCCAGACCCAGTACTTC
CDR3: CASSGQGQTQYF

V: TRBV19
D: NA
size: NA
length: 12
J: TRBJ2-1
DNA: TGTGCCAGTAGAGAGGGGGGTAATGAGCAGTTCTTC
CDR3: CASREGGNEQFF

V: TRBV10-3
D: TRBD2
size: NA
length: 15
J: TRBJ2-2
DNA: TGTGCCATCAGTGAGCGGGGGGGCTCCACCGGGGAGCTGTTTTTT
CDR3: CAISERGGSTGELFF

V: TRBV20-1
D: NA
size: few
length: 11
J: TRBJ1-3
DNA: TGCAGTGCTAGATTGCGGAACACCATATATTTT
CDR3: CSARLRNTIYF

V: TRBV6-5
D: NA
size: many
length: 15
J: TRBJ2-5
DNA: TGTGCCAGCAGTTACTCTAGTGGGTTGGGTGAGACCCAGTACTTC
CDR3: CASSYSSGLGETQYF

V: TRBV7-9
D: NA
size: many
length: 12
J: TRBJ2-5
DNA: TGTGCCAGCAGCCTACGACAAGAGACCCAGTACTTC
CDR3: CASSLRQETQYF

V: TRBV11-2
D: TRBD2
size: NA
length: 18
J: TRBJ2-5
DNA: TGTGCCAGCAGCTCCATCCGACTCATAGCGGGGGTACGGGAGACCCAGTACTTC
CDR3: CASSSIRLIAGVRETQYF

V: TRBV6-5
D: TRBD2
size: NA
length: 16
J: TRBJ2-5
DNA: TGTGCCAGCTCAAAATTAGCGGGGACGTACCAAGAGACCCAGTACTTC
CDR3: CASSKLAGTYQETQYF

V: TRBV6-5
D: TRBD1
size: many
length: 15
J: TRBJ1-4
DNA: TGTGCCAGCAGTTATCGACAGGGGCCGAGGGAAAAACTGTTTTTT
CDR3: CASSYRQGPREKLFF

V: TRBV10-3
D: NA
size: NA
length: 11
J: TRBJ2-7
DNA: TGTGCCATCAGGGGACGGGGCGAGCAGTACTTC
CDR3: CAIRGRGEQYF

V: TRBV4-3
D: NA
size: NA
length: 17
J: TRBJ2-2
DNA: TGCGCCAGCAGCCAGGCGCCCAAGGCAGCGAACACCGGGGAGCTGTTTTTT
CDR3: CASSQAPKAANTGELFF

V: TRBV9
D: NA
size: few
length: 15
J: TRBJ1-1
DNA: TGTGCCAGCAGCGTAGATCACAGCATGAACACTGAAGCTTTCTTT
CDR3: CASSVDHSMNTEAFF

V: TRBV7-2
D: NA
size: NA
length: 14
J: TRBJ2-3
DNA: TGTGCCAGCAGCGCCGACGGGGTACTAGATACGCAGTATTTT
CDR3: CASSADGVLDTQYF

V: TRBV3-1
D: NA
size: NA
length: 14
J: TRBJ2-3
DNA: TGTGCCAGCAGCCAAGTGGGATTCACAGATACGCAGTATTTT
CDR3: CASSQVGFTDTQYF

V: TRBV7-2
D: TRBD2
size: NA
length: 15
J: TRBJ2-1
DNA: TGTGCCAGCAGCTTAGTTAGCGGGGACTACGGTGAGCAGTTCTTC
CDR3: CASSLVSGDYGEQFF

V: TRBV19
D: TRBD1
size: NA
length: 17
J: TRBJ2-1
DNA: TGTGCCAGTAGGCCGCTCTTCGACAGGGGAGAGTGGGATGAGCAGTTCTTC
CDR3: CASRPLFDRGEWDEQFF

V: TRBV6-1
D: TRBD1
size: NA
length: 15
J: TRBJ2-5
DNA: TGTGCCAGCAGTGAGGGAACAGGGGGCCTGAAGACCCAGTACTTC
CDR3: CASSEGTGGLKTQYF

V: TRBV4-3
D: TRBD2
size: many
length: 16
J: TRBJ2-3
DNA: TGCGCCAGCAGCCAAGATCACCGGACTAGGGAAGATACGCAGTATTTT
CDR3: CASSQDHRTREDTQYF

V: TRBV25-1
D: TRBD2
size: NA
length: 15
J: TRBJ2-2
DNA: TGTGCCAGCAGTGTGGCGGGGGGGTCGAGCGGGGAGCTGTTTTTT
CDR3: CASSVAGGSSGELFF

V: TRBV9
D: TRBD2
size: few
length: 15
J: TRBJ2-1
DNA: TGTGCCAGCAGCGTAGGCCAGCGGGGGGGCAATGAGCAGTTCTTC
CDR3: CASSVGQRGGNEQFF

V: TRBV5-1
D: NA
size: NA
length: 17
J: TRBJ2-6
DNA: TGCGCCAGCAGCCCCCAGGCGGGCAGCTCTGGGGCCAACGTCCTGACTTTC
CDR3: CASSPQAGSSGANVLTF

V: TRBV12-3/TRBV12-4
D: NA
size: NA
length: 14
J: TRBJ1-1
DNA: TGTGCCAGCAGTTTACAGGGTTACTTTCCTGAAGCTTTCTTT
CDR3: CASSLQGYFPEAFF

V: TRBV7-9
D: NA
size: few
length: 17
J: TRBJ2-1
DNA: TGTGCCAGCAGCCCCCGGGGGTCGGGGGCGAGGAACAATGAGCAGTTCTTC
CDR3: CASSPRGSGARNNEQFF

V: TRBV7-8
D: NA
size: many
length: 13
J: TRBJ2-1
DNA: TGTGCCAGCAGCTTCTCGGGGGTGGGTGAGCAGTTCTTC
CDR3: CASSFSGVGEQFF

V: TRBV12-3/TRBV12-4
D: NA
size: NA
length: 16
J: TRBJ2-3
DNA: TGTGCCAGCAGCCTAGACCTCTTGGGGTCGACAGATACGCAGTATTTT
CDR3: CASSLDLLGSTDTQYF

V: TRBV7-7
D: NA
size: NA
length: 17
J: TRBJ2-2
DNA: TGTGCCAGCAGCTTAAGGGAAGCTAATCTTAATACCGGGGAGCTGTTTTTT
CDR3: CASSLREANLNTGELFF